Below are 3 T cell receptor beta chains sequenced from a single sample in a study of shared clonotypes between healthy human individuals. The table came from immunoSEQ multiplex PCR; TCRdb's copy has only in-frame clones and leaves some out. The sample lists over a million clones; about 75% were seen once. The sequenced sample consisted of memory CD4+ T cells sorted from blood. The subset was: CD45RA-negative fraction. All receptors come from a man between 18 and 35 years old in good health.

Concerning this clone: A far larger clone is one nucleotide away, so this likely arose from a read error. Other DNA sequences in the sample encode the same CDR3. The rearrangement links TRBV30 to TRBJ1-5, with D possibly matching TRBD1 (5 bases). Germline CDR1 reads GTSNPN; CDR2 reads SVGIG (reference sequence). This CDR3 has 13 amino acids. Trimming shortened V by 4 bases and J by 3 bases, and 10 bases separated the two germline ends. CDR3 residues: CAWTGGYNQPQHF. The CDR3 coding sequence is TGTGCCTGGACGGGGGGTTACAATCAGCCCCAGCATTTT.

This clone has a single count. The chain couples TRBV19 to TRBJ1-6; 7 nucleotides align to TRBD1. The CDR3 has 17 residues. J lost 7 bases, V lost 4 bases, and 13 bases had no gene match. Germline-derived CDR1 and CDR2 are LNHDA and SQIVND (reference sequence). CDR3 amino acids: CASSNPSLGQRNSPLHF. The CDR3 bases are TGTGCCAGTAGTAATCCGTCCTTGGGACAGCGGAATTCACCCCTCCACTTT.

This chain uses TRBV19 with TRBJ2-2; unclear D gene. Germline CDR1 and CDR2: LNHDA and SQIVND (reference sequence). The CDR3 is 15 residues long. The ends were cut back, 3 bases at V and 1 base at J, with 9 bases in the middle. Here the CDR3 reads CASSIEAMNTGELFF. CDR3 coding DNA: TGTGCCAGTAGTATCGAGGCCATGAACACCGGGGAGCTGTTTTTT. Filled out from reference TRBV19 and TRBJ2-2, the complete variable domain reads DGGITQSPKYLFRKEGQNVTLSCEQNLNHDAMYWYRQDPGQGLRLIYYSQIVNDFQKGDIAEGYSVSREKKESFPLTVTSAQKNPTAFYLCASSIEAMNTGELFFGEGSRLTVL.